Listed below are T cell receptor beta chains from one sample, sequenced in a study of blood T cell repertoires in COVID-19. Repertoires were generated with immunoSEQ multiplex PCR, while TCRdb's copy carries only in-frame clones and drops some. The sample contains 200,000 or so clones, 88% of which appear only once. Specimen: PBMCs or T cells enriched from blood (not recorded which). All receptors come from a woman in her thirties who had recovered from COVID-19. The CDR3 runs from the conserved cysteine through the conserved F or W. The D gene is left open where the match is weak. The size field is filled for only some rows; it gives once, few, many or a size class.

J	size	V	D	DNA	CDR3
TRBJ2-1	-	TRBV4-1	-	TGCGCCAGCAGCCAAGATCAGACTAACAGCCCGCGCCACCTGCAGTTCTTC	CASSQDQTNSPRHLQFF
TRBJ2-1	-	TRBV7-3	-	TGTGCCAGCAGCCCTCTAGGGAGCTCCTACAATGAGCAGTTCTTC	CASSPLGSSYNEQFF
TRBJ2-2	-	TRBV7-2	TRBD2	TGTGCCAGCAGCCCCCTAGCGGGGGGGCCGAGGGAGCTGTTTTTT	CASSPLAGGPRELFF
TRBJ2-7	-	TRBV7-9	-	TGTGCCAGCAGCCCCCCAACAGGGAGGGTCTACGAGCAGTACTTC	CASSPPTGRVYEQYF
TRBJ1-1	-	TRBV7-2	-	TGTGCCAGCAGCTTCCCCCAGGGATTCACTGAAGCTTTCTTT	CASSFPQGFTEAFF
TRBJ2-2	once	TRBV5-1	TRBD2	TGCGCCAGCAGCCCCACGGGACTAGCGGGGGGGCGCTGGGAGCTGTTTTTT	CASSPTGLAGGRWELFF
TRBJ2-1	-	TRBV6-1	-	TGTGCCAGCAGTGAAACTTTTGGACCGGGGGATGAGCAGTTCTTC	CASSETFGPGDEQFF
TRBJ1-4	-	TRBV7-9	TRBD1	TGTGCCAGCAGCTTATCCGGCAGGGGGCATGAAAAACTGTTTTTT	CASSLSGRGHEKLFF
TRBJ2-4	-	TRBV4-3	TRBD2	TGCGCCAGCAGCAAAGGATTTGATAGCGGGGTGGGGGACATTCAGTACTTC	CASSKGFDSGVGDIQYF
TRBJ2-7	-	TRBV19	-	TGTGCCAGTAGTGGGAGCCGGACAGCGAGCTCCTACGAGCAGTACTTC	CASSGSRTASSYEQYF
TRBJ1-2	-	TRBV11-2	TRBD1	TGTGCCAGCAGCTTAGAACAGGGGACCTACTTGATGGGCTATGGCTACACCTTC	CASSLEQGTYLMGYGYTF
TRBJ2-5	-	TRBV3-1/TRBV3-2	-	TGTGCCAGCAGCCAAAATATGTACTTCTTTTCGGGAGAGACCCAGTACTTC	CASSQNMYFFSGETQYF
TRBJ1-2	few	TRBV6-5	TRBD1	TGTGCCAGCAGCCCGGGACAGGGAAGGGGCTATGGCTACACCTTC	CASSPGQGRGYGYTF
TRBJ2-7	many	TRBV21-1	-	TGTGCCAGCAGCACTAACGGACTAGCGGGGGGGTACGAGCAGTACTTC	CASSTNGLAGGYEQYF
TRBJ2-2	-	TRBV5-1	TRBD2	TGCGCCAGCAGCTTCGCGGGGGGCGCGGGTACCGGGGAGCTGTTTTTT	CASSFAGGAGTGELFF
TRBJ1-2	-	TRBV29-1	TRBD1	TGCAGCGTTGTAGGGGGCGGCTATGGCTACACCTTC	CSVVGGGYGYTF
TRBJ1-2	once	TRBV27	TRBD1	TGTGCCAGCAGCCCATTTAGCGCCCCCTCAGGGGGACGTTATGGCTACACCTTC	CASSPFSAPSGGRYGYTF
TRBJ2-1	-	TRBV6-5	-	TGTGCCAGCAGGGGCCGGGATAGGAGGAAAGATGAGCAGTTCTTC	CASRGRDRRKDEQFF
TRBJ1-1	-	TRBV5-1	TRBD1	TGCGCCAGCAGCTCGACAGGGGGCGAGGGCACTGAAGCTTTCTTT	CASSSTGGEGTEAFF
TRBJ2-7	few	TRBV5-4	TRBD1	TGTGCCAGCAGCCGACAGGGTAGCAACGAGCAGTACTTC	CASSRQGSNEQYF
TRBJ1-3	-	TRBV6-5	-	TGTGCCAGCAGTTACTCGAGCATAGGACAGGGAAACACCATATATTTT	CASSYSSIGQGNTIYF
TRBJ2-5	-	TRBV11-2	TRBD2	TGTGCCAGCAGCTTTACTAGCGGGGGGGCTGGAGAGACCCAGTACTTC	CASSFTSGGAGETQYF
TRBJ2-5	once	TRBV4-1	-	TGCGCCAGCAGCCAGGGAGACGGCTACCAAGAGACCCAGTACTTC	CASSQGDGYQETQYF
TRBJ2-3	once	TRBV3-1/TRBV3-2	-	TGTGCCAGCAGCCATATTTTCCCGGGACTCCGTGGGGTTACAGATACGCAGTATTTT	CASSHIFPGLRGVTDTQYF